This T cell receptor (beta chain) was sequenced in a study of CD8+CD57+ T cells in acquired aplastic anemia. About the study: Some 10 million reads were obtained on average for healthy donor CD4+ cells. General study points: For CD8+ Simpson's diversity, patients and controls showed no significant difference.

The CDR3 consists of 12 residues. Germline V lookup: CDR1 SEHNR, CDR2 FQNEAQ (reference sequence). V lost 11 bases, J lost 2 bases, and 7 bases lay in between. A single count supports this clonotype. What it binds is not known. Using genomic DNA as the template, TCR beta VDJ and CDR3 profiling was carried out. In TCRdb, the reads were re-called with MiXCR into one record per CDR3 protein. The repertoire holds about 210,000 distinct CDR3 sequences, with over 55% as singletons. This TCR was recovered from a human donor in good health. The chain couples TRBV7-9 to TRBJ2-6; tentatively, D is TRBD1 (6 bases). Sequenced: sorted CD4+, CD8+, or CD8+CD57+ T cells (not recorded which) from PBMCs. The CDR3 here is CAGGPGANVLTF. Here the CDR3 DNA reads TGTGCCGGGGGCCCTGGGGCCAACGTCCTGACTTTC.